The 7 T cell receptor beta chains below were found in one sample sequenced in a study of metastatic and nonmetastatic thyroid tumors. Each patient came to thyroid surgery without any prior treatment (of any kind). Using MiXCR, TCRdb reanalyzed the PCR reads. This table holds around 30,000 clones, over 20% found once. Sequencing was carried out using blood. These receptors came from a female donor with papillary thyroid cancer or a benign thyroid nodule (not recorded which). Some clones in this sample may be carry-over from other donors' samples.

This clone has a handful of counts. The chain joins TRBV24-1 to TRBJ2-7; the D gene is possibly TRBD1 (6 bases). The CDR3 is 13 residues long. The V gene lost 0 bases and the J gene lost 10 bases, with 12 bases spanning the gap. Per germline, CDR1 KGHDR and CDR2 SFDVKD. CDR3 in DNA: TGTGCCACCAGTGATTTGGGGGACAAAGAACAGTACTTC. Translating it yields CATSDLGDKEQYF.

In this sample, this clone turned up many times. V usage is TRBV19 and J usage is TRBJ2-1; maybe TRBD1 (5 bases). The CDR3 spans 14 residues. The ends were cut back, 3 bases at V and 8 bases at J, with 14 bases in the middle. Germline CDR1 is LNHDA and CDR2 is SQIVND (reference sequence). The CDR3 sequence is CASSMGRGEDEQFF. CDR3 nucleotides: TGTGCCAGTAGTATGGGGCGTGGGGAAGATGAGCAGTTCTTC.

In this sample, this clone turned up a few times. The chain uses TRBV27 and TRBJ1-1; 9 bases map to TRBD1. The CDR3 covers 17 residues. Trimming at V came to 6 bases and at J to 3 bases, leaving 14 bases not matched to a gene. The germline gives CDR1 MNHEY, CDR2 SMNVEV (reference sequence). The CDR3 DNA sequence: TGTGCCAGCAGCCCTCCCCCCACAGGGGGCGCGTACACTGAAGCTTTCTTT. Its translation: CASSPPPTGGAYTEAFF.

This clone was observed a few times. The rearrangement links TRBV12-3 or TRBV12-4 to TRBJ2-1, with TRBD2 matching over 12 bases. The CDR3 sequence is 16 residues long. J was trimmed by 5 bases and V by 6 bases; bases with no gene match: 8. The CDR3 bases are TGTGCCAGCAGCCCCCGGACTAGCGGGAACCACAATGAGCAGTTCTTC. Translated: CASSPRTSGNHNEQFF.

This clone was detected only a few times. V gene TRBV28 combines with J gene TRBJ1-2; the D is unclear. In germline, CDR1 is MDHEN, CDR2 SYDVKM. The CDR3 spans 13 residues. The V end lost 7 bases, the J end lost 9 bases, and 18 bases lay between the germline ends. This chain's CDR3 is CASIQQWATCYTF. The CDR3 bases are TGTGCCAGCATCCAACAGTGGGCGACGTGCTACACCTTC.

Note on this clone: The junction differs from germline at one of its ends, possibly a read error. The rearrangement joins TRBV6-6 to TRBJ1-5; tentatively, D is TRBD1 (5 bases). This CDR3 region has 15 residues. CDR1 is MNHNY, CDR2 SVGAGI, per germline (reference sequence). CDR3: CASSYSSGRVQPHHF. The CDR3 nucleotides read TGTGCCAGCAGTTACTCGTCAGGGAGGGTTCAGCCCCATCATTTT.

V and J are TRBV28 and TRBJ1-5; D ambiguous. Trimming removed 6 bases at V and 4 bases at J, with 10 bases between. The CDR3 contains 13 residues. Germline CDR1 is MDHEN and CDR2 is SYDVKM. CDR3 residues: CASRTGGNQPQHF. The DNA of the CDR3 is TGTGCCAGCAGGACCGGCGGTAATCAGCCCCAGCATTTT.